This is a list of T cell receptor beta chains from one sample in a study of blood T cell repertoires in COVID-19. Using immunoSEQ multiplex PCR, the repertoire was profiled, and TCRdb retains in-frame clones only, with some absent. The sample has about 190,000 clones; around 79% are singletons. Sequenced input: peripheral blood. The receptors stem from a middle-aged man who had recovered from COVID-19. Both conserved end residues are part of each CDR3. D genes are given only for firm matches. The size field is filled for only some rows; it gives once, few, many or a size class.

j_call d_call clone_size v_call cdr3_aa cdr3_nt
TRBJ2-7 TRBD2 once TRBV3-1/TRBV3-2 CASSLLAGPYEQYF TGTGCCAGCAGCCTCTTAGCGGGACCCTACGAGCAGTACTTC
TRBJ2-7 - - TRBV5-6 CASSFGFQGPYEQYF TGTGCCAGCAGCTTCGGATTTCAGGGCCCCTACGAGCAGTACTTC
TRBJ1-1 TRBD1 - TRBV28 CASSLSPLGQGLVTEAFF TGTGCCAGCAGTTTATCTCCCCTGGGACAGGGGTTAGTCACTGAAGCTTTCTTT
TRBJ2-2 TRBD2 - TRBV7-8 CASSLARTSGRAGTGELFF TGTGCCAGCAGCTTAGCGCGGACTAGCGGGAGGGCCGGTACCGGGGAGCTGTTTTTT
TRBJ2-1 - - TRBV11-3 CASSSRAAYNEQFF TGTGCCAGCAGCTCAAGAGCGGCCTACAATGAGCAGTTCTTC
TRBJ2-5 TRBD2 - TRBV28 CASSYPSIGTSGRTVETQYF TGTGCCAGCAGCTACCCTTCTATAGGGACTAGCGGGAGGACTGTAGAGACCCAGTACTTC
TRBJ1-4 - - TRBV11-2 CASSPLGALEKLFF TGTGCCAGCAGCCCCCTGGGGGCATTAGAAAAACTGTTTTTT
TRBJ2-7 TRBD1 - TRBV6-6 CASSYGGQGEQYF TGTGCCAGCAGTTACGGAGGACAGGGGGAGCAGTACTTC
TRBJ2-7 - - TRBV6-5 CASSLSPYEQYF TGTGCCAGCAGTTTATCCCCCTACGAGCAGTACTTC
TRBJ2-1 - - TRBV2 CASVPGRSYNEQFF TGTGCCAGCGTCCCAGGGCGTTCCTACAATGAGCAGTTCTTC
TRBJ2-7 TRBD1 - TRBV11-2 CASSFGQGAGEQYF TGTGCCAGCAGCTTTGGGCAGGGGGCGGGGGAGCAGTACTTC
TRBJ1-5 - - TRBV30 CAWSMSDNSNQPQHF TGTGCCTGGAGTATGTCGGACAATAGCAATCAGCCCCAGCATTTT
TRBJ2-7 TRBD1 - TRBV29-1 CSVDSGQGAREQYF TGCAGCGTTGACTCAGGACAGGGGGCGCGGGAGCAGTACTTC
TRBJ2-1 TRBD2 - TRBV29-1 CSVEGGTRVNEQFF TGCAGCGTTGAAGGGGGGACTAGGGTCAATGAGCAGTTCTTC
TRBJ2-1 - - TRBV7-6 CASSLSPPRGYSYNEQFF TGTGCCAGCAGCTTAAGCCCCCCTCGAGGATACTCCTACAATGAGCAGTTCTTC
TRBJ1-5 - few TRBV19 CASSIGGAGNQPQHF TGTGCCAGTAGTATAGGGGGCGCTGGCAATCAGCCCCAGCATTTT
TRBJ1-1 - - TRBV6-6 CASSHPFNGELNTEAFF TGTGCCAGCAGTCACCCCTTTAACGGGGAGCTAAACACTGAAGCTTTCTTT
TRBJ2-7 TRBD2 - TRBV3-1/TRBV3-2 CASSTGLAAYEQYF TGTGCCAGCAGCACGGGACTAGCAGCGTACGAGCAGTACTTC
TRBJ2-2 - - TRBV11-2 CASSREVRELFF TGTGCCAGCAGCCGAGAAGTGAGGGAGCTGTTTTTT
TRBJ1-4 - - TRBV7-7 CASSLAGGEKLFF TGTGCCAGCAGCTTAGCCGGAGGGGAAAAACTGTTTTTT
TRBJ2-1 TRBD2 - TRBV19 CASSIAGTSSGEQFF TGTGCCAGTAGTATCGCCGGGACTAGTTCGGGTGAGCAGTTCTTC
TRBJ2-7 - - TRBV4-3 CASSQDLLPGWYEQYF TGCGCCAGCAGCCAAGATCTCCTGCCAGGATGGTACGAGCAGTACTTC
TRBJ2-1 - - TRBV15 CATSRVLETYNEQFF TGTGCCACCAGCAGAGTATTAGAAACCTACAATGAGCAGTTCTTC
TRBJ2-1 TRBD2 once TRBV4-1 CASSQALASGSNEQFF TGCGCCAGCAGCCAAGCGTTGGCTAGCGGGAGCAACGAGCAGTTCTTC
TRBJ2-1 - - TRBV6-5 CASRRSGYEQFF TGTGCCAGCAGAAGGAGCGGGTATGAGCAGTTCTTC
TRBJ2-7 TRBD2 - TRBV9 CASSSIRDYNPRRSYEQYF TGTGCCAGCAGCTCCATCCGGGACTACAATCCTCGGCGATCCTACGAGCAGTACTTC
TRBJ2-3 - - TRBV7-9 CASSLDVAATDTQYF TGTGCCAGCAGCTTAGATGTAGCGGCCACAGATACGCAGTATTTT
TRBJ2-1 TRBD2 - TRBV5-4 CASRGGLADYNEQFF TGTGCCAGCAGGGGGGGACTAGCCGACTACAATGAGCAGTTCTTC
TRBJ2-2 - - TRBV5-1 CASSFSDTGELFF TGCGCCAGCAGCTTTTCGGACACCGGGGAGCTGTTTTTT
TRBJ2-1 TRBD1 - TRBV24-1 CATSGKPGQGDNEQFF TGTGCCACCAGTGGCAAACCGGGACAGGGAGACAATGAGCAGTTCTTC
TRBJ2-5 TRBD2 few TRBV6-2/TRBV6-3 CASSYSGRLAAQETQYF TGTGCCAGCAGTTACTCGGGTCGACTAGCGGCTCAAGAGACCCAGTACTTC
TRBJ2-1 TRBD2 few TRBV4-2 CASSPYLRAGGNNEQFF TGTGCCAGCAGCCCCTATCTGAGGGCGGGAGGAAACAATGAGCAGTTCTTC
TRBJ2-5 - - TRBV19 CASSIQVTPGETQYF TGTGCCAGTAGTATTCAGGTGACTCCGGGGGAGACCCAGTACTTC
TRBJ1-3 - once TRBV7-9 CASSLDNSGNTIYF TGTGCCAGCAGCTTAGACAACTCTGGAAACACCATATATTTT
TRBJ2-7 TRBD2 few TRBV11-2 CASSHTAGEQYF TGTGCCAGCAGTCATACAGCGGGGGAGCAGTACTTC
TRBJ1-4 - few TRBV5-1 CASSPVLRLGGEKLFF TGCGCCAGCAGCCCCGTCCTGCGGTTGGGGGGGGAAAAACTGTTTTTT
TRBJ2-1 - few TRBV19 CASNFHLSSDEQFF TGTGCCAGTAATTTTCACTTGAGTAGCGATGAGCAGTTCTTC
TRBJ1-5 - - TRBV29-1 CSAGHLNQPQHF TGCAGCGCGGGACATCTCAATCAGCCCCAGCATTTT
TRBJ2-2 - - TRBV7-6 CASSLGTGLGELFF TGTGCCAGCAGCTTAGGAACAGGGCTCGGGGAGCTGTTTTTT
TRBJ2-1 TRBD2 - TRBV19 CASSIVRLAGSYNEQFF TGTGCCAGTAGTATAGTGAGGCTAGCGGGAAGCTACAATGAGCAGTTCTTC
TRBJ2-1 - - TRBV15 CATSRESPDEQFF TGTGCCACCAGCAGAGAGTCTCCGGATGAGCAGTTCTTC
TRBJ1-5 - - TRBV15 CATSRDPGSNQPQHF TGTGCCACCAGCAGAGATCCAGGTAGCAATCAGCCCCAGCATTTT
TRBJ2-3 - - TRBV2 CASTPFEGSTDTQYF TGTGCCAGCACTCCCTTTGAGGGTAGCACAGATACGCAGTATTTT
TRBJ1-4 - - TRBV6-6 CASSRVEREKLFF TGTGCCAGCAGTCGGGTAGAGCGTGAAAAACTGTTTTTT
TRBJ2-7 - - TRBV2 CASSWAIGSHEQYF TGTGCCAGCAGTTGGGCGATCGGGAGTCACGAGCAGTACTTC
TRBJ2-2 - - TRBV9 CASSVDLHTGELFF TGTGCCAGCAGCGTAGACTTACACACCGGGGAGCTGTTTTTT
TRBJ2-1 TRBD1 - TRBV28 CASSLRQGDYNEQFF TGTGCCAGCAGTTTAAGACAGGGGGACTACAATGAGCAGTTCTTC
TRBJ2-1 - - TRBV6-6 CASSLTDPNEQFF TGTGCCAGCAGTCTTACAGATCCCAATGAGCAGTTCTTC
TRBJ2-3 TRBD1 - TRBV28 CASSPTGGRTRTDTQYF TGTGCCAGCAGTCCAACAGGGGGAAGAACTCGCACAGATACGCAGTATTTT